Listed below are T cell receptor beta chains from one sample, sequenced in a study of cytomegalovirus exposure and HLA in healthy donors. Profiling relied on immunoSEQ multiplex PCR, and the TCRdb table lists in-frame clones only, not all of them. The data contain approximately 170,000 clones, 73% of them seen just once; the ten biggest clones take up about 4.9%. Material: PBMCs. Receptor source: a woman aged 18-35 years in good health and CMV-seropositive. CDR3s include the opening cysteine and the closing phenylalanine or tryptophan. A D gene is named only where the DNA matches it firmly. A clone size is listed for some rows: how often the clone was seen (once, few, many), or a class if it is expanded.

d_call,v_call,clone_size,j_call,cdr3_aa,cdr3_nt
TRBD1,TRBV5-6,NA,TRBJ1-5,CASSSRGGGQPQHF,TGTGCCAGCAGCTCCAGAGGGGGCGGGCAGCCCCAGCATTTT
NA,TRBV7-2,NA,TRBJ1-2,CASRRTVPNYGYTF,TGTGCCAGCCGAAGGACAGTCCCTAACTATGGCTACACCTTC
TRBD2,TRBV4-3,NA,TRBJ2-1,CASSQSGLADSYNEQFF,TGCGCCAGCAGCCAGTCGGGACTAGCGGATTCCTACAATGAGCAGTTCTTC
NA,TRBV21-1,few,TRBJ1-2,CASSKAFRTGLYGYTF,TGTGCCAGCAGCAAAGCGTTTAGGACAGGCCTATATGGCTACACCTTC
NA,TRBV7-8,NA,TRBJ1-3,CASSLGGVGLPGPGNTIYF,TGTGCCAGCAGCTTAGGGGGAGTGGGACTACCGGGCCCTGGAAACACCATATATTTT
NA,TRBV6-5,few,TRBJ1-1,CASSRGENTEAFF,TGTGCCAGCAGCCGCGGAGAGAACACTGAAGCTTTCTTT
TRBD1,TRBV18,NA,TRBJ1-2,CASSPSPGGLHYGYTF,TGTGCCAGCTCACCATCCCCAGGGGGATTGCACTATGGCTACACCTTC
NA,TRBV12-5,NA,TRBJ2-2,CASGFLHTDSLNTGELFF,TGTGCTAGTGGTTTCCTACATACCGACAGCCTGAACACCGGGGAGCTGTTTTTT
TRBD1,TRBV6-5,NA,TRBJ1-1,CASRLSDRGGTEAFF,TGTGCCAGCAGACTATCGGACAGGGGAGGTACTGAAGCTTTCTTT
NA,TRBV30,NA,TRBJ1-5,CAWSEGIINQPQHF,TGTGCCTGGAGCGAGGGAATTATCAATCAGCCCCAGCATTTT
NA,TRBV9,NA,TRBJ1-5,CASSPSSSPREQPQHF,TGTGCCAGCAGCCCTAGCAGCTCCCCACGGGAACAGCCCCAGCATTTT
TRBD2,TRBV7-2,NA,TRBJ2-2,CASSPPGLAGGRGTGELFF,TGTGCCAGCAGCCCCCCGGGACTAGCGGGGGGGCGCGGCACCGGGGAGCTGTTTTTT
TRBD1,TRBV7-2,NA,TRBJ1-1,CASTGQGANTEAFF,TGTGCCAGCACCGGACAGGGGGCGAACACTGAAGCTTTCTTT
TRBD2,TRBV29-1,NA,TRBJ2-3,CSVEGGLVDQDTQYF,TGCAGCGTTGAAGGGGGACTAGTGGATCAAGATACGCAGTATTTT
TRBD1,TRBV7-7,NA,TRBJ2-1,CASSSRQGASYNEQFF,TGTGCTAGCAGCTCACGACAGGGGGCTAGCTACAATGAGCAGTTCTTC
NA,TRBV4-1,few,TRBJ2-7,CASSQDRYPPSEQYF,TGCGCCAGCAGCCAAGATCGATACCCCCCATCCGAGCAGTACTTC
NA,TRBV5-6,NA,TRBJ1-2,CASSLRGVLGYTF,TGTGCCAGCAGCTTGCGCGGGGTACTTGGCTACACCTTC
TRBD2,TRBV6-5,NA,TRBJ2-3,CASRTGSGEVDTQYF,TGTGCCAGCAGGACCGGTAGCGGGGAGGTAGATACGCAGTATTTT
NA,TRBV14,few,TRBJ1-4,CASSQDVHKGDEKLFF,TGTGCCAGCAGCCAAGATGTGCACAAGGGGGATGAAAAACTGTTTTTT
TRBD2,TRBV15,NA,TRBJ2-1,CATSRGGGRSYNEQFF,TGTGCCACCAGCAGAGGCGGGGGGCGATCCTACAATGAGCAGTTCTTC
NA,TRBV27,NA,TRBJ1-1,CATFGQTEAFF,TGTGCCACCTTCGGACAGACTGAAGCTTTCTTT
TRBD1,TRBV19,few,TRBJ2-7,CASSIGQGVYEQYF,TGTGCCAGTAGTATAGGACAGGGAGTCTACGAGCAGTACTTC
TRBD1,TRBV7-9,NA,TRBJ1-1,CASSFRTGWDTEAFF,TGTGCCAGCAGTTTCCGGACAGGGTGGGACACTGAAGCTTTCTTT
NA,TRBV7-9,NA,TRBJ1-2,CASSSSGGQGYTF,TGTGCCAGCAGCTCCTCGGGGGGACAAGGCTACACCTTC
NA,TRBV30,NA,TRBJ1-4,CAGRGGSTNEKLFF,TGTGCCGGCCGAGGAGGTTCAACTAATGAAAAACTGTTTTTT
NA,TRBV29-1,NA,TRBJ1-3,CSVPGSGNTIYF,TGCAGCGTGCCAGGGTCTGGAAACACCATATATTTT
TRBD2,TRBV9,NA,TRBJ2-7,CASSVSSGGTYEQYF,TGTGCCAGCAGCGTTTCTAGCGGGGGCACCTACGAGCAGTACTTC
NA,TRBV9,NA,TRBJ2-1,CASNPGSSYNEQFF,TGTGCCAGCAATCCGGGGAGCTCCTACAATGAGCAGTTCTTC
TRBD1,TRBV18,NA,TRBJ1-2,CASSPQGTGAYGYTF,TGTGCCAGCTCACCACAAGGGACAGGAGCCTATGGCTACACCTTC
TRBD2,TRBV27,few,TRBJ2-1,CASGSYLRGGKHNEQFF,TGTGCCAGCGGCTCCTATTTGCGGGGGGGCAAACACAATGAGCAGTTCTTC
NA,TRBV4-2,NA,TRBJ1-4,CASSRGEGTNEKLFF,TGTGCCAGCAGCCGAGGAGAGGGAACTAATGAAAAACTGTTTTTT